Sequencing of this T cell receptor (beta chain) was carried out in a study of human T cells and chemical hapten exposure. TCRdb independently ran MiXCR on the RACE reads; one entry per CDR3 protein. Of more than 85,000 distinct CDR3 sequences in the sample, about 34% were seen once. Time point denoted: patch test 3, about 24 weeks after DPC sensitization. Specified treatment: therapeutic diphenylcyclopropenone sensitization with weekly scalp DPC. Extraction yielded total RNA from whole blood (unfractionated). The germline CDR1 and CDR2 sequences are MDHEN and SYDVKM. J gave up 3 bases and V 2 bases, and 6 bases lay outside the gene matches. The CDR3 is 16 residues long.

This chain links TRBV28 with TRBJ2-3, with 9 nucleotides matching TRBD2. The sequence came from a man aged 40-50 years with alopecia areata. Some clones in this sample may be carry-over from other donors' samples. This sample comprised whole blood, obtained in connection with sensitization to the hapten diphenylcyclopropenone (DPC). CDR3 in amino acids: CASSLLAAGGTDTQYF. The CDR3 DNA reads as TGTGCCAGCAGTTTACTTGCAGCGGGAGGAACAGATACGCAGTATTTT.